The 7 T cell receptor beta chains listed next were all sequenced from one sample in a study of technical replicates of blood from a few donors. Here immunoSEQ multiplex PCR was the method, and the copy in TCRdb shows in-frame clones only, minus some. The profile shows roughly 60,000 clones, around 93% of them singletons. The sample consisted of PBMCs. These receptors all come from a human donor in good health. Some clones in this sample may be carry-over from other donors' samples.

The gene calls are TRBV27 and TRBJ2-5; 8 bases are shared with TRBD1. With V trimmed by 4 bases and J by 1 base, 17 bases remained unmatched. Germline CDR1 reads MNHEY; CDR2 reads SMNVEV (reference sequence). The CDR3 length is 19 residues. The CDR3 nucleotides read TGTGCCAGCAGTTCAGCCCCCCCAGGGACAGGACCACTCCAAGAGACCCAGTACTTC. Residues: CASSSAPPGTGPLQETQYF.

J is TRBJ2-7 and V is TRBV6-5; 12 bases match TRBD1. The J segment lost 7 bases and the V segment lost 5 bases, leaving 9 bases of the junction unmatched. Germline CDR1 MNHEY, CDR2 SVGAGI. There are 15 residues in the CDR3. The CDR3 nucleotides are TGTGCCAGCAGTCGCCGGGACAGGGGGCTGAGGGAGCAGTACTTC. Residues: CASSRRDRGLREQYF.

This chain joins TRBV11-2 and TRBJ2-7, with TRBD2 identical over 11 bases. Germline loops: CDR1 SGHAT, CDR2 FQNNGV. This CDR3 spans 17 amino acids. V was clipped by 7 bases and J by 4 bases; unmatched bases: 15. CDR3 residues: CASKSEAGTSGSYEQYF. CDR3 sequence (DNA): TGTGCCAGCAAGTCTGAGGCTGGAACTAGCGGGAGTTACGAGCAGTACTTC.

The V gene is TRBV4-2, the J gene TRBJ2-1, with 8 bases matching TRBD2. The CDR3 has 16 residues. Per the germline V gene, CDR1 is LGHNA and CDR2 is YNFKEQ. V was pared by 0 bases and J by 5 bases, with 6 bases of the junction left unmatched. The CDR3 here is CASSQDMAGGNNEQFF. The CDR3 nucleotides are TGTGCCAGCAGCCAAGATATGGCGGGGGGAAACAATGAGCAGTTCTTC.

The chain carries TRBV11-2 and TRBJ2-7; 9 bases match TRBD1. The CDR3 is 15 residues long. Germline V gene data show CDR1 as SGHAT and CDR2 as FQNNGV. J was trimmed by 5 bases and V by 6 bases; bases with no gene match: 11. CDR3 region: CASRRPGQGMNEQYF. CDR3 sequence (DNA): TGTGCCAGCAGGCGCCCGGGACAGGGAATGAACGAGCAGTACTTC.

The gene calls are TRBV6-1 and TRBJ1-6, with D hard to call. This CDR3 region has 13 residues. CDR1 and CDR2 from the germline V gene are MNHNS and SASEGT. The V end was cut by 3 bases, the J end by 13 bases, with 13 bases between. The CDR3 nucleotides are TGTGCCAGCAGTGACCTCCCTATCCCCCCCCTCCACTTT. Amino acid sequence: CASSDLPIPPLHF.

This clone occurred once. Because the CDR3's place on the DNA is in doubt, the DNA is left out and the CDR3 is given as listed by TCRdb. The V call is TRBV7-2, the J call TRBJ1-2. The CDR3 region is 14 residues in length, termini included. CDR1 SGHTA and CDR2 FQGNSA come from the germline V gene. CDR3: CASSLVGRGTSDTF.